The clone carrying this TCR beta chain was counted a few times. Its antigen is still unknown. The source of the sample is a study of PD-1 blockade in mismatch repair-deficient tumors. In the study overall: Enrolled about 2012-2016, patients had progressing, pretreated mismatch repair-deficient cancers of about twelve types. Study-wide results and limits: Tumor-resident clones, often undetectable pretreatment in blood, expanded then contracted after pembrolizumab.

Data came from immunoSEQ multiplex PCR; TCRdb stores just in-frame clones and leaves some out. In the table there are 56,000 or so clones, 81% of which are singletons. PCR or immunohistochemistry showed mismatch repair deficiency in every enrolled patient. From germline, CDR1 is LNHNV and CDR2 YYDKDF (reference sequence). V lost 1 base and J lost 8, with 8 bases in between. The CDR3 has 13 amino acids. The rearrangement uses TRBV15 and TRBJ1-4; no firm D call. Here the sequenced sample was peripheral blood, taken roughly 21 weeks after starting pembrolizumab. This TCR came from an adult with mismatch repair-deficient cancer. CDR3 residues: CATSRVSEEKLFF. CDR3 bases: TGTGCCACCAGCAGAGTAAGTGAGGAAAAACTGTTTTTT. The variable domain in full, with the rest retrieved from reference TRBV15 and TRBJ1-4, is DAMVIQNPRYQVTQFGKPVTLSCSQTLNHNVMYWYQQKSSQAPKLLFHYYDKDFNNEADTPDNFQSRRPNTSFCFLDIRSPGLGDTAMYLCATSRVSEEKLFFGSGTQLSVL.